This TCR beta chain was captured by sequencing in a study of T cell repertoires in cytomegalovirus infection (dated by TCRdb to between 2018 and 2020). About the full investigation: The HLA type of each donor mattered for the analysis, because public TCR beta signatures pointed to carriage of CMV infection along with the matching HLA type. What the work shows at the level of the full study, not this receptor alone: The ex vivo response was dominated by HLA-C-restricted CMV-specific TCR beta clonotypes, which also provided the single most frequent clonotype in two of eight donors. In both this cohort and an independent cohort of over 350 donors, the cumulative frequency of public TCR beta family members distinguished carriers of CMV infection plus the relevant HLA type.

This clonotype appeared a few times. Its antigen has not been determined. Within one base of it there is no much larger clone, and no base qualities were kept. Trimmed from V: 4 bases; trimmed from J: 4 bases; junction bases lacking a gene match: 16. The germline V gene (reference sequence) sets CDR1 to SGHKS and CDR2 to YYEKEE. The CDR3 starts with the cysteine, ends with the phenylalanine, and has 20 residues. Here the CDR3 DNA is all that survives: 60 bases in frame from base 1. Sequencing was carried out with an Illumina HiSeq 1500. In TCRdb, the public reads were trimmed at Q25 with fastp and aligned with MiXCR, with productive beta chains retained. Here each entry gathers all rows of one CDR3 protein and keeps the most common genes and DNA. Within this sample are roughly 500,000 distinct CDR3 sequences, with approximately 15% of them counted one time only. Of the sample, more than 20% falls within the top ten clones.

Sequenced: CD8+ T cells from PBMCs. This sequence originates from a human donor in good health (CMV status not recorded). Some clones in this sample may be carry-over from other donors' samples. The chain is encoded by TRBV5-5 joined to TRBJ2-1, with TRBD2 matching 14 junction bases. The nucleotide sequence reads as follows: TGTGCCAGCAGCGATACCGGGACTAGCGGGAGTGGGCTGTTTTACAATGAGCAGTTCTTC. The encoded protein is CASSDTGTSGSGLFYNEQFF.